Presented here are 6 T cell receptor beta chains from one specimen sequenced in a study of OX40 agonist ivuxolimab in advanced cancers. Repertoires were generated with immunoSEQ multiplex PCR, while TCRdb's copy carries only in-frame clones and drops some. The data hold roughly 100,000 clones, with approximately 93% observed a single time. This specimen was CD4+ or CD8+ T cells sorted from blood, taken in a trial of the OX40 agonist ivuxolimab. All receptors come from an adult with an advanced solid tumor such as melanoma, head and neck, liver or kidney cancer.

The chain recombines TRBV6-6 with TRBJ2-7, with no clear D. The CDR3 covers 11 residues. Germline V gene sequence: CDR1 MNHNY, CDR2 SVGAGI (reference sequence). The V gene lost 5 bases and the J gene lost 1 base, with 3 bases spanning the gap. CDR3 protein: CASSASYEQYV. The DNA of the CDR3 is TGTGCCAGCAGTGCATCCTACGAGCAGTACGTC.

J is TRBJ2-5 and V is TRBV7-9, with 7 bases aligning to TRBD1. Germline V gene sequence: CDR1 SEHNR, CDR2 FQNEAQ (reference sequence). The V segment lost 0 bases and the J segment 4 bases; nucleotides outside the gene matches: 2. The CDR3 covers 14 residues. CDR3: CASSLARGPETQYF. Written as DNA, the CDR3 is TGTGCCAGCAGCTTAGCAAGGGGGCCAGAGACCCAGTACTTC. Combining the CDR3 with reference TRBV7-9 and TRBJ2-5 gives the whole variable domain DTGVSQNPRHKITKRGQNVTFRCDPISEHNRLYWYRQTLGQGPEFLTYFQNEAQLEKSRLLSDRFSAERPKGSFSTLEIQRTEQGDSAMYLCASSLARGPETQYFGPGTRLLVL.

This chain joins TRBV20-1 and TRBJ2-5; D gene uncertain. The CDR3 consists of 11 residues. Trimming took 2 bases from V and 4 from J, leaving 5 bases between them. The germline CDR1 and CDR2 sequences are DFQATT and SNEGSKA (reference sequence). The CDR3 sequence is CSARYGETQYF. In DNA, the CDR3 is TGCAGTGCTAGATATGGAGAGACCCAGTACTTC.

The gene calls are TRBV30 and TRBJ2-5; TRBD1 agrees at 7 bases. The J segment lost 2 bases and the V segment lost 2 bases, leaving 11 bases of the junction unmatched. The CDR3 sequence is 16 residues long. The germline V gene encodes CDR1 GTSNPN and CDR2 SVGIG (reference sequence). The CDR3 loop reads CAWSYSRDRAQETQYF. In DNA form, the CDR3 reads TGTGCCTGGAGTTACTCAAGAGACAGGGCACAAGAGACCCAGTACTTC. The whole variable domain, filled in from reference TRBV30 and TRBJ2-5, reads SQTIHQWPATLVQPVGSPLSLECTVEGTSNPNLYWYRQAAGRGLQLLFYSVGIGQISSEVPQNLSASRPQDRQFILSSKKLLLSDSGFYLCAWSYSRDRAQETQYFGPGTRLLVL.

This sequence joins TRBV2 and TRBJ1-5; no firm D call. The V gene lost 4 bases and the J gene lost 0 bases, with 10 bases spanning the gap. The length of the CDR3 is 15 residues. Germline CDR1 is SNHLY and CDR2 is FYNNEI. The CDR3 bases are TGTGCCAGCAGTGTCGGCGATTTTAGCAATCAGCCCCAGCATTTT. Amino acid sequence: CASSVGDFSNQPQHF.

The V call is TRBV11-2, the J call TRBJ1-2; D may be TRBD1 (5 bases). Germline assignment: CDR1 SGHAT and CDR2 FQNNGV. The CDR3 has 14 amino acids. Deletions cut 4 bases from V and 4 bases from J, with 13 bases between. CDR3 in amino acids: CASSSPGRRYGYTF. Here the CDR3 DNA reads TGTGCCAGCAGCTCCCCGGGACGCCGCTATGGCTACACCTTC. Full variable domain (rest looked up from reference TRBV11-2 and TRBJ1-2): EAGVAQSPRYKIIEKRQSVAFWCNPISGHATLYWYQQILGQGPKLLIQFQNNGVVDDSQLPKDRFSAERLKGVDSTLKIQPAKLEDSAVYLCASSSPGRRYGYTFGSGTRLTVV.